A single sample is the source of the 24 T cell receptor beta chains below, sequenced in a study of blood T cell repertoires in COVID-19. Method: immunoSEQ multiplex PCR; TCRdb's copy keeps in-frame clones and lacks some. The sample gives about 300,000 clones, approximately 88% of which show up once; 1.5% to 2% is in the top ten. The sequenced sample consisted of peripheral blood. The receptors were sampled from a woman aged 25-40 years with COVID-19, enrolled during active disease.

The J gene is TRBJ1-6, the V gene TRBV3-1 (or the pseudogene TRBV3-2); D is ambiguous. V lost 5 bases and J 13 bases, leaving 12 bases between the germline ends. The CDR3 length is 12 residues. Germline V gene data show CDR1 as LGHDT and CDR2 as YNNKEL (reference sequence). This chain's CDR3 is CASSLSSWPLHF. The CDR3 nucleotides read TGTGCCAGCAGCTTATCTAGTTGGCCCCTCCACTTT.

The J gene is TRBJ2-7, the V gene TRBV30; D call uncertain. Germline CDR1 reads GTSNPN; CDR2 reads SVGIG (reference sequence). This CDR3 spans 12 amino acids. Trimming left V 2 bases short and J 1 base short, with 6 bases between. CDR3 DNA sequence: TGTGCCTGGAGTTCTGTATCCTACGAGCAGTACTTC. Its translation: CAWSSVSYEQYF.

The rearrangement uses TRBV7-6 and TRBJ1-1, with a possible D match to TRBD1 (5 bases). Deletions cut 1 base from V and 0 bases from J, with 15 bases between. Germline lookup yields CDR1 SGHVS and CDR2 FNYEAQ. This CDR3 is built from 17 residues. CDR3 region: CASSLGPGVFVNTEAFF. CDR3 in DNA: TGTGCCAGCAGCTTAGGACCGGGGGTATTCGTGAACACTGAAGCTTTCTTT.

The rearrangement uses TRBV10-2 and TRBJ1-3; D ambiguous. The V gene's germline CDR1 is WSHSY and CDR2 SAAADI. Trimming shortened V by 6 bases and J by 3 bases, and 6 bases separated the two germline ends. CDR3 size: 12 residues. This chain's CDR3 is CASSSDGNTIYF. The CDR3 bases are TGCGCCAGCAGCAGTGATGGAAACACCATATATTTT.

This chain joins TRBV28 and TRBJ2-7; TRBD1 aligns across 11 bases. Germline values: CDR1 MDHEN, CDR2 SYDVKM. The CDR3 is 14 amino acids. Losses at the gene ends were 2 bases for V and 8 bases for J; bases not matched to a gene: 5. In DNA, the CDR3 is TGTGCCAGCAGTTTAGGGACAGGGGGATATCAGCAGTACGTC. Protein: CASSLGTGGYQQYV.

This clone turned up a few times. The V gene is TRBV7-2, the J gene TRBJ1-3, with D hard to call. CDR3 length equals 14 residues. Germline V CDR1 and CDR2: SGHTA, FQGNSA. V was shortened by 0 bases and J by 3 bases, with 6 bases between the two germline ends. The CDR3 DNA follows: TGTGCCAGCAGCTTAGCCAGAGGTGGAAACACCATATATTTT. Translation gives CASSLARGGNTIYF.

This clone was counted once. The chain carries TRBV28 and TRBJ1-5, with D possibly matching TRBD1 (5 bases). Between the trimmed V and J ends, which lost 1 base and 2 bases, there was a span of 18 bases. The germline gives CDR1 MDHEN, CDR2 SYDVKM. The CDR3 sequence is 18 residues long. The CDR3 bases are TGTGCCAGCAGTTTATTTCGCCCTAGGACACTCGGCAATCAGCCCCAGCATTTT. Translated: CASSLFRPRTLGNQPQHF. The entire variable domain, with the rest obtained from reference TRBV28 and TRBJ1-5, is as follows: DVKVTQSSRYLVKRTGEKVFLECVQDMDHENMFWYRQDPGLGLRLIYFSYDVKMKEKGDIPEGYSVSREKKERFSLILESASTNQTSMYLCASSLFRPRTLGNQPQHFGDGTRLSIL.

The chain links TRBV6-5 to TRBJ1-1; D unclear. The CDR3 consists of 13 residues. The germline V gene has CDR1 MNHEY and CDR2 SVGAGI. Trimming removed 2 bases at V and 7 bases at J, with 11 bases between. CDR3 amino acids: CASSYGSGFEAFF. As DNA, the CDR3 is TGTGCCAGCAGTTACGGGTCCGGGTTTGAAGCTTTCTTT.

The chain carries TRBV4-3 and TRBJ1-6; 7 bases map to TRBD1. Germline CDR1 and CDR2: LGHNA and YSLEER. There are 15 residues in the CDR3. V lost 0 bases and J lost 10; bases outside the gene matches: 6. CDR3: CASSQDRGGASPLHF. Written as DNA, the CDR3 is TGCGCCAGCAGCCAAGATAGAGGGGGCGCCTCACCCCTCCACTTT.

This clone is termed medium-sized. The V call is TRBV6-1, the J call TRBJ1-1, with D perhaps matching TRBD1 (5 bases). The CDR3 covers 14 residues. V dropped 3 bases and J dropped 1 base, with 9 bases sitting between them. Germline values: CDR1 MNHNS, CDR2 SASEGT. The CDR3 reads CASSDKQENTEAFF. The CDR3 DNA follows: TGTGCCAGCAGTGATAAACAGGAGAACACTGAAGCTTTCTTT.

As concerns this clone: At one of its ends the junction is not consistent with the germline gene, which may arise from a read error. This chain uses TRBV7-7 with TRBJ1-5; the D is unclear. This CDR3 is 15 amino acids long. Per the germline V gene, CDR1 is SSHAT and CDR2 is FNYEAQ (reference sequence). The CDR3 reads CASSLALTLYQPQHF. As DNA, the CDR3 is TGTGCTAGCAGCTTAGCTCTGACACTCTATCAGCCCCAGCATTTT.

The chain carries TRBV10-3 and TRBJ2-7; 10 bases match TRBD1. J was trimmed by 0 bases and V by 6 bases; bases with no gene match: 5. The CDR3 extends over 15 amino acids. Looked up from germline, CDR1 is ENHRY and CDR2 is SYGVKD. DNA of the CDR3: TGTGCCATCAGGCCCGGGACAGGGGACTCCTACGAGCAGTACTTC. Its protein is CAIRPGTGDSYEQYF.

The chain recombines TRBV29-1 with TRBJ1-2; possibly TRBD1 for D (5 bases). The germline V gene encodes CDR1 SQVTM and CDR2 ANQGSEA. Between the trimmed V and J ends, which lost 6 bases and 4 bases, there was a span of 12 bases. This CDR3 has 12 amino acids. The CDR3 nucleotides read TGCAGCGTCTCCGGACAAAGCTATGGCTACACCTTC. It encodes CSVSGQSYGYTF.

This clone was found once. In the same sample, other DNA sequences code for this CDR3. The chain carries TRBV7-2 and TRBJ2-1; the D gene is possibly TRBD2 (6 bases). Germline V gene lookup returns CDR1 SGHTA and CDR2 FQGNSA. V was cut by 3 bases and J by 0 bases, with 9 bases left in between. CDR3 length equals 15 residues. The CDR3 region is CASSLAGNSYNEQFF. Written as DNA, the CDR3 is TGTGCCAGCAGCTTGGCGGGGAACTCCTACAATGAGCAGTTCTTC. Complete variable domain (other parts from reference TRBV7-2 and TRBJ2-1): GAGVSQSPSNKVTEKGKDVELRCDPISGHTALYWYRQSLGQGLEFLIYFQGNSAPDKSGLPSDRFSAERTGGSVSTLTIQRTQQEDSAVYLCASSLAGNSYNEQFFGPGTRLTVL.

V and J are TRBV3-1 (or the pseudogene TRBV3-2) and TRBJ1-6; D is ambiguous. V was shortened by 0 bases and J by 9 bases, with 3 bases between the two germline ends. The CDR3 runs 12 residues. The germline gives CDR1 LGHDT, CDR2 YNNKEL (reference sequence). In DNA form, the CDR3 reads TGTGCCAGCAGCCAAGATCTTTCACCCCTCCACTTT. The encoded protein is CASSQDLSPLHF.

This chain uses TRBV7-9 with TRBJ2-2; D uncertain. CDR1 is SEHNR and CDR2 is FQNEAQ in the germline V gene (reference sequence). V lost 6 bases, J lost 5 bases, and 4 bases lay in between. The CDR3 length is 11 residues. The CDR3 DNA follows: TGTGCCAGCAGAACAACCGGGGAGCTGTTTTTT. Protein: CASRTTGELFF.

This chain uses TRBV24-1 with TRBJ1-5; the match to TRBD1 covers 7 bases. This CDR3 comprises 16 residues. V was clipped by 5 bases and J by 2 bases; unmatched bases: 8. CDR1 and CDR2 (germline): KGHDR, SFDVKD. CDR3 DNA sequence: TGTGCCACCAGTGCCCACGACACAGGGGGCAATCAGCCCCAGCATTTT. It specifies CATSAHDTGGNQPQHF.

J is TRBJ1-3 and V is TRBV7-6; the match to TRBD1 covers 10 bases. J gave up 7 bases and V 4 bases, and 7 bases lay outside the gene matches. The germline V gene encodes CDR1 SGHVS and CDR2 FNYEAQ. The CDR3 runs to 15 residues. CDR3 amino acids: CASSSTPGQGNTIYF. In DNA, the CDR3 is TGTGCCAGCAGCTCAACTCCGGGACAGGGGAACACCATATATTTT.

In the case of this clone: Within the sample, other DNA sequences also encode this same CDR3. The chain couples TRBV29-1 to TRBJ1-1; TRBD1 might be the D (5 bases). The CDR3 has 12 residues. The ends were cut back, 4 bases at V and 5 bases at J, with 11 bases in the middle. Looked up from germline, CDR1 is SQVTM and CDR2 is ANQGSEA. The CDR3, as DNA: TGCAGCGTTGTTGGGGGGAGAACTGAAGCTTTCTTT. Amino acids: CSVVGGRTEAFF.

Turning to this clone: Within the sample, other DNA sequences also encode this same CDR3. V and J are TRBV3-1 (or the pseudogene TRBV3-2) and TRBJ1-2; D remains unclear. Germline V gene lookup returns CDR1 LGHDT and CDR2 YNNKEL (reference sequence). This CDR3 contains 13 residues. V dropped 1 base and J dropped 8 bases, with 11 bases sitting between them. The CDR3 bases are TGTGCCAGCAGCCAAGTCAGAGGAGGCGGCTACACCTTC. Its translation: CASSQVRGGGYTF.

This chain connects TRBV18 to TRBJ2-3; D gene ambiguous. The CDR3 length is 15 residues. Trimming pared 2 bases from V and 3 bases from J, leaving 12 bases between. The germline gives CDR1 KGHSH, CDR2 LQKENI. The CDR3 loop is CASSPSFGWTDTQYF. CDR3 in DNA: TGTGCCAGCTCACCAAGTTTCGGGTGGACAGATACGCAGTATTTT.

The chain joins TRBV29-1 to TRBJ1-2; D is perhaps TRBD1 (5 bases). The CDR3 contains 11 residues. V lost 4 bases, J lost 8 bases, and 11 bases lay in between. Looked up from germline, CDR1 is SQVTM and CDR2 is ANQGSEA. CDR3 coding DNA: TGCAGCGTTGCGGGCAGGGAAGGCTACACCTTC. It is translated as CSVAGREGYTF. Using reference TRBV29-1 and TRBJ1-2 for the parts outside the CDR3, the full variable domain is SAVISQKPSRDICQRGTSLTIQCQVDSQVTMMFWYRQQPGQSLTLIATANQGSEATYESGFVIDKFPISRPNLTFSTLTVSNMSPEDSSIYLCSVAGREGYTFGSGTRLTVV.

This clone was picked up a small number of times. This rearrangement joins TRBV19 to TRBJ1-2; 7 positions match TRBD1. The CDR3 is 11 amino acids. With 10 bases clipped from V and 4 bases from J, the junction kept 3 bases outside the gene matches. In germline, CDR1 is LNHDA, CDR2 SQIVND (reference sequence). CDR3 amino acids: CANTGAYGYTF. CDR3 nucleotide sequence: TGTGCCAACACAGGGGCCTATGGCTACACCTTC.

CDR3 coding DNA: TGTGCCAGCAGTCCCCGGGGGAGGGGGAGCACCCATGAAGCTTTCTTT. Encoded protein: CASSPRGRGSTHEAFF. The V call is TRBV6-2 or TRBV6-3, the J call TRBJ1-1; a possible D gene is TRBD1 (6 bases). CDR1 is MNHEY, CDR2 SVGEGT, per germline. This CDR3 has 16 residues. Trimming shortened V by 5 bases and J by 7 bases, and 23 bases separated the two germline ends.